This T cell receptor beta chain was found in a study of long-term antiretroviral therapy in people with HIV (dated by TCRdb to the early 2020s). Describing the broader study: The earliest samples were collected approximately a decade before the 2015 WHO recommendation for immediate ART, a period when ART was typically delayed until CD4 counts fell. A retrospective serial study tested whether ART initiation and durable HIV suppression were associated with changes in peripheral blood TRB repertoire composition and diversity. A total of 192 cryopreserved PBMC samples came from around 30 adults with confirmed HIV infection and were collected serially over a mean of around 6 years (range 1-12). Among the approximately 32 participants with HIV, eleven to twelve were female. No cross-contamination during QIAcube processing was shown when test extractions of a monoclonal T-cell line were performed alongside 25 to 35 polyclonal samples.

V was cut back by 4 bases and J by 1 base, leaving a gap of 10 bases between them. Its CDR3 holds 15 amino acids, cysteine through phenylalanine. Just CDR3 DNA is preserved here, 45 bases in frame from base 1. According to the germline V gene, CDR1 reads MNHEY and CDR2 reads SVGAGI. Broad study findings and their caveats: Expanded TRB clones identified before ART initiation dominated the repertoire at all time points, although this dominance fluctuated and declined in many PLHIV after ART. Inferences about post-ART repertoire changes were limited because no data were available on ART adherence, viral resistance or therapy changes. Since PBMC availability was limited, sequencing covered only the TCR beta chain, with no alpha chain pairing. Because pre-ART samples had limited cell numbers, profiling was done on unsorted PBMC rather than on sorted CD4+ and CD8+ T cells. The samples span the years 2004 to 2017, and the ART regimens used may be less effective than current regimens. Narrower CDR3 length ranges were observed in HIV repertoires than in controls, and an antigen-experienced repertoire with only a slight naive shift after ART was suggested by the network structure. ART initiation was associated with a significant increase in TRB diversity, but diversity stayed significantly below transplant donor controls even after long-term ART.

Inclusion was restricted to participants for whom at least one PBMC sample before ART initiation and at least two post-ART samples were available. Every participant with HIV received treatment in the United States of America. Cryopreserved samples of 1-10 million PBMC were thawed and washed before DNA extraction. At the time of the earliest PBMC sample, participants with HIV were aged between roughly 20 and 54 years. PBMC samples from each participant spanned 1-4 timepoints before ART initiation and 2-8 timepoints after ART initiation, with a median of 7 samples. Serial HIV viral load, CD4+ T-cell count, ART history and demographic data were obtained for every participant. Genomic DNA was extracted from unsorted PBMC with a Qiagen kit on a QIAcube, with processing performed in batches of 12 samples. Worth noting for this clone: Its antigen is currently not known. One base away there is no much larger clone; base qualities are not given.

The immunoSEQ hsTCRB v3.0 assay was used at survey level resolution for TRB variable region sequencing. A depth of roughly 40,000-55,000 T-cell genomes per sample was targeted for TRB sequencing. An Illumina MiSeq with a v3 150-cycle kit was used to sequence the pooled TRB libraries. Turning to the authors' computational methods: Repertoire analysis was performed in R inside a reproducible Nextflow workflow that covered QC, data transformation and analysis. LymphoSeq2, an R package for exploring AIRR-Seq data, was used to implement the custom analyses. After excluding a few samples that yielded fewer than 5000 total TRB sequences, 150 to 200 HIV repertoires remained for analysis. Among the roughly 200 retained HIV repertoires, about 57 were collected before ART initiation and 120 to 140 were collected after ART initiation. Each repertoire was downsampled to 5000 TRB nucleotide sequences, and summary statistics were averaged across 100 downsampling iterations. TRB sequences were retained for analysis only if CDR3 regions of at least seven amino acids were present. A Shannon entropy-derived clonality score and the Gini coefficient were used to measure diversity. Repertoire networks linked the top 5000 CDR3 amino acid sequences whenever two sequences differed by an edit distance of one. GLIPH2 predicted antigen specificity groups and MHC restriction for TRB CDR3 amino acid sequences. Known CMV, EBV, HIV or tissue antigen associations were flagged by matching CDR3 amino acid sequences against VDJdb and McPAS-TCR. Pre-ART, post-ART and control groups were compared with Wilcoxon signed-rank tests and Holm-Bonferroni correction. TCRdb holds this immuneACCESS table with in-frame rearrangements only. Some clones are missing; in checked studies, unresolved V genes explain under half, and the rest has no known cause. V and J calls and clone size come straight from that table; D and trimming were deduced from the DNA. This sample gives tens of thousands of clones in total; over 65% of them show up just once. Of the sample, around 4% is held by the ten largest clones.

The TCR comes from a man younger than 40 with HIV. Sequencing used unsorted PBMCs, obtained about 6.1 years after starting antiretroviral therapy. The rearrangement joined TRBV6-5 to TRBJ2-2; the D gene is tentatively TRBD1 or TRBD2, each matching 5 bases. The DNA reads as follows: TGTGCCAGCAGTTCTTGGGGGAGGAACACCGGGGAGCTGTTTTTT. It translates to CASSSWGRNTGELFF.